One sample yielded the 25 T cell receptor beta chains listed below, sequenced in a study of T cell clonotyping in hematopoietic cell transplantation. Libraries were prepared by immunoSEQ multiplex PCR; TCRdb keeps only in-frame clonotypes and omits some of them. The data hold 15,000 to 20,000 clones, with approximately 85% observed a single time. Sequencing was carried out using peripheral blood mononuclear cells. The receptor set was obtained from a woman aged 40-49 years in good health. Some clones in this sample may be carry-over from other donors' samples.

The chain uses TRBV25-1 and TRBJ2-7; 7 bases fit TRBD2. The germline V gene encodes CDR1 MGHDK and CDR2 SYGVNS. This CDR3 has 15 amino acids. The V and J ends lost 7 bases and 2 bases, in that order; junction bases with no gene match: 11. CDR3 region: CASTDGREKAYEQYF. The CDR3 DNA follows: TGTGCCAGCACCGACGGGCGGGAGAAGGCCTACGAGCAGTACTTC.

The V and J genes are TRBV20-1 and TRBJ2-7; no definite D call. This CDR3 has 10 residues. Between the trimmed V and J ends, which lost 5 bases and 4 bases, there was a span of 6 bases. The germline CDR1 and CDR2 sequences are DFQATT and SNEGSKA (reference sequence). The CDR3 nucleotides are TGCAGTGCTGGTATTTACGAGCAGTACTTC. Translating it yields CSAGIYEQYF.

The rearrangement joins TRBV19 to TRBJ1-1; a possible D gene is TRBD1 (5 bases). CDR1 and CDR2 from the germline V gene are LNHDA and SQIVND (reference sequence). The CDR3 length is 12 residues. V was trimmed by 6 bases and J by 8 bases, leaving 13 bases between them. The DNA of the CDR3 is TGTGCCAGTAGCCCACTGGGGCGGGAAGCTTTCTTT. Its translation: CASSPLGREAFF.

The chain is built from TRBV30 and TRBJ1-1; D is uncertain. V lost 1 base to trimming and J lost 1 base, with 10 bases between them. The germline V gene has CDR1 GTSNPN and CDR2 SVGIG (reference sequence). This CDR3 has 14 residues. The CDR3 protein is CAWSAMTPNTEAFF. CDR3 nucleotides: TGTGCCTGGAGTGCGATGACACCGAACACTGAAGCTTTCTTT.

This clone appeared a few times. V usage is TRBV19 and J usage is TRBJ2-3; 11 bases line up with TRBD2. Trimming at V came to 8 bases and at J to 0 bases, leaving 1 base not matched to a gene. The CDR3 runs 14 residues. Looked up from germline, CDR1 is LNHDA and CDR2 is SQIVND (reference sequence). The CDR3 region is CASRLAGSTDTQYF. The CDR3 DNA reads as TGTGCCAGTCGACTAGCGGGAAGCACAGATACGCAGTATTTT.

J is TRBJ2-7 and V is TRBV4-1, with 9 bases aligning to TRBD1. Unmatched junction bases numbered 3, after V lost 4 bases and J lost 5 bases. Germline values: CDR1 MGHRA, CDR2 YSYEKL. This CDR3 region has 13 residues. The CDR3: CASSPWTGDEQYF. The CDR3 DNA sequence: TGCGCCAGCAGCCCTTGGACAGGGGACGAGCAGTACTTC.

The chain employs TRBV5-1 and TRBJ2-5, with 8 bases fitting TRBD2. The CDR3 loop spans 16 amino acids. The germline gives CDR1 SGHRS, CDR2 YFSETQ. J gave up 2 bases and V 4 bases, and 10 bases lay outside the gene matches. Written as DNA, the CDR3 is TGCGCCAGCAGCCCATCGGGACTAGGGAGGCAAGAGACCCAGTACTTC. Its translation: CASSPSGLGRQETQYF.

The chain employs TRBV30 and TRBJ1-5; D gene uncertain. This CDR3 is 13 amino acids long. Germline V lookup: CDR1 GTSNPN, CDR2 SVGIG (reference sequence). With 2 bases removed from V and 1 base from J, the gap between germline ends came to 6 bases. DNA for the CDR3: TGTGCCTGGAGTATCAGAAGCAATCAGCCCCAGCATTTT. It encodes CAWSIRSNQPQHF.

This chain uses TRBV6-6 with TRBJ2-5; D may be TRBD1 or TRBD2 (5 bases each). The CDR3 is 14 residues long. Trimming stripped 5 bases from V and 1 base from J, with 11 bases between. CDR1 is MNHNY and CDR2 is SVGAGI in the germline V gene (reference sequence). The CDR3 loop reads CASSPGRRQETQYF. The DNA for the CDR3 is TGTGCCAGCAGTCCGGGACGGCGCCAAGAGACCCAGTACTTC.

The chain has TRBV4-3 and TRBJ2-7; TRBD2 matches 7 bases. The V gene end was trimmed by 3 bases and the J gene end by 3 bases; junction bases not matched to a gene: 17. The length of the CDR3 is 18 residues. The germline V gene encodes CDR1 LGHNA and CDR2 YSLEER. The CDR3 protein is CASSHEPLGGASGYEQYF. CDR3 sequence (DNA): TGCGCCAGCAGCCACGAGCCACTCGGCGGGGCTAGCGGCTACGAGCAGTACTTC.

The chain employs TRBV11-2 and TRBJ1-1, with a tentative D call TRBD1 (5 bases). The CDR3 covers 14 residues. Per the germline V gene, CDR1 is SGHAT and CDR2 is FQNNGV. With 5 bases removed from V and 0 bases from J, the gap between germline ends came to 10 bases. This chain's CDR3 is CASSADRVNTEAFF. The CDR3 DNA reads as TGTGCCAGCAGCGCAGACAGAGTGAACACTGAAGCTTTCTTT.

V and J are TRBV9 and TRBJ2-2; D is perhaps TRBD1 or TRBD2 (5 bases each). Looked up from germline, CDR1 is SGDLS and CDR2 is YYNGEE. The ends were cut back, 2 bases at V and 4 bases at J, with 15 bases in the middle. The CDR3 sequence is 16 residues long. The CDR3 nucleotides read TGTGCCAGCAGCGTCGCCGGGACCACCACCACCGGGGAGCTGTTTTTT. As protein: CASSVAGTTTTGELFF.

V and J are TRBV11-2 and TRBJ1-6; D not resolved. The CDR3 is 13 amino acids. Per the germline V gene, CDR1 is SGHAT and CDR2 is FQNNGV. The V and J ends lost 0 bases and 14 bases respectively, with 11 bases between them. In nucleotides, the CDR3 is TGTGCCAGCAGCTTAGACGCCTCATTGGCCCTCCACTTT. Its translation is CASSLDASLALHF. Based on the CDR3 plus reference TRBV11-2 and TRBJ1-6, the full variable domain is EAGVAQSPRYKIIEKRQSVAFWCNPISGHATLYWYQQILGQGPKLLIQFQNNGVVDDSQLPKDRFSAERLKGVDSTLKIQPAKLEDSAVYLCASSLDASLALHFGNGTRLTVT.

The chain recombines TRBV2 with TRBJ2-7; D unclear. With 8 bases removed from V and 0 bases from J, the gap between germline ends came to 14 bases. CDR1 is SNHLY, CDR2 FYNNEI, per germline. The CDR3 has 14 residues. CDR3 region: CASRRSSNSYEQYF. In nucleotides, the CDR3 is TGTGCCAGCCGAAGGAGCAGTAACTCCTACGAGCAGTACTTC.

The chain couples TRBV7-8 to TRBJ1-2; D is possibly TRBD1 (6 bases). This CDR3 has 12 amino acids. V was clipped by 4 bases and J by 7 bases, with 10 bases between them. The germline V gene encodes CDR1 SGHVS and CDR2 FQNEAQ. In nucleotides, the CDR3 is TGTGCCAGCAGCTCAGGGGAGGCTGGCTACACCTTC. Translation: CASSSGEAGYTF.

The rearrangement joins TRBV30 to TRBJ1-5; TRBD1 agrees at 9 bases. The ends lost 1 base at V and 4 bases at J; junction bases unmatched: 5. The germline V gene encodes CDR1 GTSNPN and CDR2 SVGIG (reference sequence). The CDR3 sequence is 15 residues long. DNA of the CDR3: TGTGCCTGGAGTGGGGGACAGGGAGGGAATCAGCCCCAGCATTTT. Translating gives CAWSGGQGGNQPQHF. Looking up the rest from reference TRBV30 and TRBJ1-5 gives the full variable domain: SQTIHQWPATLVQPVGSPLSLECTVEGTSNPNLYWYRQAAGRGLQLLFYSVGIGQISSEVPQNLSASRPQDRQFILSSKKLLLSDSGFYLCAWSGGQGGNQPQHFGDGTRLSIL.

This sequence joins TRBV10-3 and TRBJ1-2, with 9 bases that match TRBD1. The ends lost 9 bases at V and 6 bases at J; junction bases unmatched: 8. CDR3 length equals 13 residues. Germline CDR1 and CDR2: ENHRY and SYGVKD. The CDR3 is CAIGDRADHGYTF. In DNA form, the CDR3 reads TGTGCCATAGGGGACAGGGCTGACCATGGCTACACCTTC.

This clone showed up just a few times. The genes are TRBV2 and TRBJ1-5, with D unresolved. V lost 8 bases to trimming and J lost 2 bases, with 13 bases between them. The germline V gene has CDR1 SNHLY and CDR2 FYNNEI. This CDR3 spans 14 amino acids. The CDR3: CASGYSMGNQPQHF. Written as DNA, the CDR3 is TGTGCCAGCGGATACAGTATGGGCAATCAGCCCCAGCATTTT. Together with reference TRBV2 and TRBJ1-5, the CDR3 gives the full variable domain: EPEVTQTPSHQVTQMGQEVILRCVPISNHLYFYWYRQILGQKVEFLVSFYNNEISEKSEIFDDQFSVERPDGSNFTLKIRSTKLEDSAMYFCASGYSMGNQPQHFGDGTRLSIL.

The chain joins TRBV7-3 to TRBJ2-6, with D tentatively TRBD2 (5 bases). Deletions cut 6 bases from V and 0 bases from J, with 12 bases between. The CDR3 consists of 16 residues. Germline CDR1 reads SGHTA; CDR2 reads FQGTGA. The CDR3 nucleotides read TGTGCCAGCAGTCCAACGGGGTTCTCTGGGGCCAACGTCCTGACTTTC. It translates to CASSPTGFSGANVLTF.

The chain employs TRBV29-1 and TRBJ2-1; 7 bases are a match to TRBD2. The V gene end was trimmed by 8 bases and the J gene end by 8 bases; junction bases not matched to a gene: 6. The germline gives CDR1 SQVTM, CDR2 ANQGSEA. The CDR3 is 11 residues long. CDR3 residues: CSTWGGHEQFF. As DNA, the CDR3 is TGCAGCACATGGGGGGGACATGAGCAGTTCTTC.

The chain uses TRBV6-5 and TRBJ2-5, with a possible D match to TRBD2 (7 bases). The CDR3 totals 15 residues. Germline V gene sequence: CDR1 MNHEY, CDR2 SVGAGI. Trimming removed 0 bases at V and 5 bases at J, with 13 bases between. The CDR3, as DNA: TGTGCCAGCAGTTACTCAGGCAGGGGAGGGGAGACCCAGTACTTC. Its translation is CASSYSGRGGETQYF.

This chain connects TRBV7-2 to TRBJ2-7; a weak D match, TRBD2 (6 bases). The CDR3 loop spans 12 amino acids. Germline V gives CDR1 SGHTA, CDR2 FQGNSA. V lost 5 bases and J 9 bases, leaving 14 bases between the germline ends. The CDR3 loop reads CASSNRESAQYF. The CDR3 DNA reads as TGTGCCAGCAGCAATCGGGAGTCGGCGCAGTACTTC.

This chain links TRBV7-8 with TRBJ2-2, with 11 nucleotides matching TRBD2. The germline V gene has CDR1 SGHVS and CDR2 FQNEAQ. Trimming took 5 bases from V and 7 from J; bases not matched to a gene: 12. The CDR3 extends over 17 amino acids. CDR3 sequence reads: CASSLFISGRAIGELFF. The CDR3 DNA follows: TGTGCCAGCAGCCTCTTTATTAGCGGGAGGGCCATCGGGGAGCTGTTTTTT.

The genes are TRBV19 and TRBJ1-1; D might be TRBD1 (5 bases). Per germline, CDR1 LNHDA and CDR2 SQIVND (reference sequence). V was pared by 9 bases and J by 7 bases, with 15 bases between. There are 12 residues in the CDR3. The CDR3 coding sequence is TGTGCCAGCGCAGGGACGTCAGATGAAGCTTTCTTT. Residues: CASAGTSDEAFF.

This clone was recorded once. J is TRBJ2-7 and V is TRBV13; TRBD1 matches 7 bases. Trimming took 4 bases from V and 2 from J; bases not matched to a gene: 2. Germline-derived CDR1 and CDR2 are PRHDT and FYEKMQ (reference sequence). CDR3 length equals 13 residues. The chain's CDR3 is CASSSTGAYEQYF. In DNA, the CDR3 is TGTGCCAGCAGCTCAACAGGGGCCTACGAGCAGTACTTC.